What follows are 32 T cell receptor beta chains derived from one specimen sequenced in a study of T-cell reconstitution after alpha-beta-depleted transplantation in children. Using unique molecular identifiers, the investigators prepared the TCRbeta library. From the PCR reads, TCRdb called clonotypes with MiXCR, one entry per CDR3 protein. The sample lists a few hundred thousand distinct CDR3 sequences; around 15% were seen once. The specimen was PBMCs, mostly from graft donor cells, collected 360 days after TCRalphabeta/CD19-depleted stem cell transplant. These receptors came from a boy younger than two who had a stem cell transplant for Wiskott-Aldrich syndrome, so the T cells may come from the graft donor.

Only a few counts were recorded for this clonotype. The V and J genes are TRBV4-1 and TRBJ2-6; no firm D call. The CDR3 has 15 residues. The germline V and J ends were trimmed by 1 base and 0 bases, with 4 bases remaining between them. The germline V gene has CDR1 MGHRA and CDR2 YSYEKL. CDR3 in DNA: TGCGCCAGCAGCCAAGCTAACTCTGGGGCCAACGTCCTGACTTTC. Amino acid sequence: CASSQANSGANVLTF.

This clonotype was seen a few times. The chain combines TRBV2 with TRBJ1-5; 10 bases align to TRBD1. CDR1 and CDR2 from the germline V gene are SNHLY and FYNNEI. The CDR3 is 16 residues long. After removal of 4 bases from V and 4 bases from J, the junction contained 7 bases not matched to a gene. The CDR3, as DNA: TGTGCCAGCAGTGTTGTGGGACAGGGGCCTAATCAGCCCCAGCATTTT. Translation: CASSVVGQGPNQPQHF.

This clonotype occurred many times. As DNA, the CDR3 is TGTGCCAGCAGCCCAGGGGGCAACTATGGCTACACCTTC. Amino acid sequence: CASSPGGNYGYTF. The V and J genes are TRBV3-1 and TRBJ1-2, with TRBD1 identical over 8 bases. The V gene end was trimmed by 4 bases and the J gene end by 2 bases; junction bases not matched to a gene: 0. Germline assignment: CDR1 LGHDT and CDR2 YNNKEL (reference sequence). CDR3 size: 13 residues.

In this sample, this clonotype turned up a few times. The chain employs TRBV29-1 and TRBJ2-7; TRBD2 matches 7 bases. V dropped 5 bases and J dropped 0; count of bases not matched to a gene: 13. Germline V CDR1 and CDR2: SQVTM, ANQGSEA. The CDR3 is 16 residues long. The CDR3 spells CSVLRGKGPTSYEQYF. The DNA of the CDR3 is TGCAGCGTTCTGCGGGGGAAGGGTCCTACCTCCTACGAGCAGTACTTC.

This clonotype was seen a handful of times. The chain employs TRBV5-5 and TRBJ2-1, with 7 bases lining up with TRBD1. V dropped 5 bases and J dropped 2; count of bases not matched to a gene: 7. This CDR3 comprises 15 residues. The germline V gene encodes CDR1 SGHKS and CDR2 YYEKEE (reference sequence). In DNA, the CDR3 is TGTGCCAGCAGGCGGACAGGAACACCCTACAATGAGCAGTTCTTC. Translating gives CASRRTGTPYNEQFF.

The rearrangement links TRBV20-1 to TRBJ2-4; D may be TRBD2 (5 bases). The V end lost 0 bases, the J end lost 1 base, and 13 bases lay between the germline ends. The CDR3 spans 16 residues. Germline V gene data show CDR1 as DFQATT and CDR2 as SNEGSKA (reference sequence). CDR3 protein: CSAREGIGVAKNIQYF. The CDR3 coding sequence is TGCAGTGCTAGAGAGGGGATCGGGGTTGCCAAAAACATTCAGTACTTC.

This clonotype was seen a few times. This chain links TRBV7-8 with TRBJ2-1; no clear D. The CDR3 runs to 16 residues. The germline gives CDR1 SGHVS, CDR2 FQNEAQ. V was cut by 2 bases and J by 9 bases, with 20 bases left in between. The CDR3 nucleotides read TGTGCCAGCAGCTTAAAGCGTGGGTACCTTAACGGTGAGCAGTTCTTC. Amino acids: CASSLKRGYLNGEQFF.

DNA for the CDR3: TGTGCCTGGAGATATTCTGAGACCCAGTACTTC. As protein: CAWRYSETQYF. The chain has TRBV30 and TRBJ2-5; D not resolved. The CDR3 spans 11 residues. Germline V gene lookup returns CDR1 GTSNPN and CDR2 SVGIG (reference sequence). V was pared by 3 bases and J by 5 bases, with 7 bases between.

The rearrangement links TRBV24-1 to TRBJ2-1; 9 bases are a match to TRBD1. The CDR3 extends over 16 amino acids. Germline CDR1 is KGHDR and CDR2 is SFDVKD. The V and J ends lost 2 bases and 7 bases, in that order; junction bases with no gene match: 8. CDR3 region: CATSDYDWTGANEQFF. The DNA for the CDR3 is TGTGCCACCAGTGATTACGACTGGACAGGGGCAAATGAGCAGTTCTTC.

The sample holds one count of this clonotype. The chain recombines TRBV11-1 with TRBJ2-3; TRBD2 is a possible D gene (6 bases). CDR1 is SGHAT, CDR2 FQDESV, per germline (reference sequence). V was clipped by 5 bases and J by 1 base, with 25 bases between them. This CDR3 region has 19 residues. CDR3 sequence: CASSQEGGGQKGRTDTQYF. The CDR3 nucleotides read TGTGCCAGCAGCCAGGAGGGAGGCGGGCAGAAGGGTCGCACAGATACGCAGTATTTT.

This clonotype was observed a few times. V is TRBV10-3 and J is TRBJ1-5; 10 bases match TRBD1. The germline V gene has CDR1 ENHRY and CDR2 SYGVKD. The CDR3 extends over 14 amino acids. V gave up 6 bases and J gave up 7 bases; unmatched junction bases: 6. This CDR3 is CAIRSGQGMQPQHF. The CDR3, as DNA: TGTGCCATCAGATCGGGACAGGGGATGCAGCCCCAGCATTTT.

This clonotype was seen only a few times. The chain recombines TRBV24-1 with TRBJ2-1; D unclear. Between the trimmed V and J ends, which lost 3 bases and 7 bases, there was a span of 9 bases. Per the germline V gene, CDR1 is KGHDR and CDR2 is SFDVKD. The CDR3 loop spans 13 amino acids. CDR3 sequence (DNA): TGTGCCACCAGTGATAGGTCAGTTAATGAGCAGTTCTTC. This sequence encodes CATSDRSVNEQFF.

This clonotype was counted a few times. The chain combines TRBV10-2 with TRBJ2-1; unclear D gene. There are 12 residues in the CDR3. Germline CDR1 and CDR2: WSHSY and SAAADI. V was trimmed by 3 bases and J by 7 bases, leaving 7 bases between them. This CDR3 reads CASSEMGNEQFF. For the CDR3, the DNA is TGCGCCAGCAGTGAAATGGGGAATGAGCAGTTCTTC.

This chain joins TRBV28 and TRBJ1-5; D uncertain. Germline V gene sequence: CDR1 MDHEN, CDR2 SYDVKM. There are 13 residues in the CDR3. Between the trimmed V and J ends, which lost 1 base and 5 bases, there was a span of 6 bases. Here the CDR3 reads CASSLLSHQPQHF. Here the CDR3 DNA reads TGTGCCAGCAGTTTATTGTCCCATCAGCCCCAGCATTTT.

This chain uses TRBV27 with TRBJ2-1; 9 bases match TRBD2. Germline CDR1 and CDR2: MNHEY and SMNVEV (reference sequence). This CDR3 is 23 amino acids long. The V segment lost 4 bases and the J segment 0 bases; nucleotides outside the gene matches: 25. CDR3: CASSSYPPPWTGEGLASYNEQFF. CDR3 bases: TGTGCCAGCAGTTCATACCCCCCCCCATGGACAGGTGAGGGACTAGCCTCCTACAATGAGCAGTTCTTC.

The V gene is TRBV11-2, the J gene TRBJ2-7, with D tentatively TRBD1 (5 bases). CDR3 length: 16 residues. Trimming stripped 5 bases from V and 5 bases from J, with 22 bases between. Germline-derived CDR1 and CDR2 are SGHAT and FQNNGV. The CDR3: CASSRTQQVFTHEQYF. In DNA, the CDR3 is TGTGCCAGCAGCCGCACCCAACAGGTCTTTACCCACGAGCAGTACTTC.

Only a few counts were recorded for this clonotype. V and J are TRBV6-2 or TRBV6-3 and TRBJ2-1; D might be TRBD2 (6 bases). The CDR3 spans 15 residues. From germline, CDR1 is MNHEY and CDR2 SVGEGT. Trimming stripped 5 bases from V and 5 bases from J, with 16 bases between. Here the CDR3 DNA reads TGTGCCAGCAGTCGAGCGGGTTTCGCCAACAATGAGCAGTTCTTC. It encodes CASSRAGFANNEQFF.

The sample holds a few counts of this clonotype. The chain is built from TRBV5-1 and TRBJ2-1; TRBD2 matches 8 bases. Germline V lookup: CDR1 SGHRS, CDR2 YFSETQ. J was trimmed by 5 bases and V by 2 bases; bases with no gene match: 3. The CDR3 covers 14 residues. CDR3 sequence reads: CASSFSGADNEQFF. The CDR3 DNA reads TGCGCCAGCAGCTTTAGCGGGGCGGACAATGAGCAGTTCTTC.

The chain couples TRBV28 to TRBJ1-5, with D hard to call. Germline CDR1 is MDHEN and CDR2 is SYDVKM. The V and J ends lost 5 bases and 7 bases respectively, with 3 bases between them. The CDR3 covers 10 residues. The CDR3 reads CASSQQPQHF. For the CDR3, the DNA is TGTGCCAGCAGTCAGCAGCCCCAGCATTTT.

The rearrangement joins TRBV11-2 to TRBJ2-1; weak D call: TRBD2 (6 bases). Germline values: CDR1 SGHAT, CDR2 FQNNGV. The CDR3 covers 16 residues. Trimming shortened V by 0 bases and J by 3 bases, and 12 bases separated the two germline ends. Here the CDR3 reads CASSLEGTFLYNEQFF. As DNA, the CDR3 is TGTGCCAGCAGCTTAGAAGGGACTTTTCTCTACAATGAGCAGTTCTTC.

This clonotype was recorded a few times. J is TRBJ2-7 and V is TRBV5-1, with a weak D call TRBD1 (6 bases). V lost 3 bases and J lost 2, with 15 bases in between. This CDR3 comprises 15 residues. Germline CDR1 SGHRS, CDR2 YFSETQ. This chain's CDR3 is CASSSPGHPTYEQYF. The CDR3 DNA follows: TGCGCCAGCAGCTCACCGGGACACCCGACCTACGAGCAGTACTTC.

This clonotype was counted many times. V is TRBV7-9 and J is TRBJ2-7; maybe TRBD1 (6 bases). The germline V gene encodes CDR1 SEHNR and CDR2 FQNEAQ (reference sequence). Trimming removed 4 bases from V and 12 bases from J, with 19 bases in between. The CDR3 length is 13 residues. CDR3 nucleotides: TGTGCCAGCAGCTCGGGACAAGGAACCTCGGGGTACTTC. It translates to CASSSGQGTSGYF.

This clonotype turned up a few times. This CDR3 is CASSLPQGGGTGELFF. In nucleotides, the CDR3 is TGTGCCAGCAGCTTACCGCAGGGAGGAGGTACCGGGGAGCTGTTTTTT. The genes are TRBV7-8 and TRBJ2-2; maybe TRBD2 (6 bases). The CDR3 is 16 amino acids. Trimming took 2 bases from V and 5 from J, leaving 15 bases between them. Germline V gene sequence: CDR1 SGHVS, CDR2 FQNEAQ.

This chain links TRBV15 with TRBJ2-1; either TRBD1 or TRBD2 may fit D (5 bases each). CDR1 is LNHNV, CDR2 YYDKDF, per germline (reference sequence). V lost 4 bases and J lost 3, with 16 bases in between. This CDR3 contains 16 residues. The CDR3 sequence: CATSKGTLLNYNEQFF. The CDR3 region has the DNA TGTGCCACCAGCAAAGGGACCCTGCTTAACTACAATGAGCAGTTCTTC.

The V and J genes are TRBV29-1 and TRBJ2-1, with D possibly called TRBD1 or TRBD2 (5 bases each). Trimming shortened V by 7 bases and J by 7 bases, and 17 bases separated the two germline ends. This CDR3 is 13 amino acids long. Per the germline V gene, CDR1 is SQVTM and CDR2 is ANQGSEA. Here the CDR3 DNA reads TGCAGCGGCGGCCGGGACGCACGGAATGAGCAGTTCTTC. Its protein is CSGGRDARNEQFF.

V usage is TRBV9 and J usage is TRBJ2-1, with 15 bases fitting TRBD2. CDR1 is SGDLS and CDR2 is YYNGEE in the germline V gene. This CDR3 comprises 17 residues. Germline trimming cut 4 bases from V and 3 bases from J; bases unmatched to any gene: 5. For the CDR3, the DNA is TGTGCCAGCAGCCCGGGACTAGCGGGAGGAGTCTACAATGAGCAGTTCTTC. Its protein is CASSPGLAGGVYNEQFF.

The chain uses TRBV18 and TRBJ2-1; 7 bases align to TRBD1. Germline V gene lookup returns CDR1 KGHSH and CDR2 LQKENI. Trimming at V came to 6 bases and at J to 0 bases, leaving 8 bases not matched to a gene. The CDR3 sequence is 16 residues long. The CDR3 loop is CASSRLRDSSYNEQFF. The CDR3 DNA sequence: TGTGCCAGCTCTCGCCTCCGGGACAGCTCCTACAATGAGCAGTTCTTC.

This clonotype occurred many times. The chain joins TRBV5-6 to TRBJ2-5, with D perhaps matching TRBD1 or TRBD2 (5 bases each). Between the trimmed V and J ends, which lost 2 bases and 5 bases, there was a span of 16 bases. Germline V gene data show CDR1 as SGHDT and CDR2 as YYEEEE. This CDR3 is built from 15 residues. Here the CDR3 reads CASSFQTGGIETQYF. DNA for the CDR3: TGTGCCAGCAGCTTCCAGACTGGGGGTATCGAGACCCAGTACTTC.

This clonotype was seen only a few times. This chain connects TRBV13 to TRBJ2-3; TRBD2 aligns across 11 bases. CDR3 length: 16 residues. Trimming at V came to 5 bases and at J to 2 bases, leaving 6 bases not matched to a gene. The germline CDR1 and CDR2 sequences are PRHDT and FYEKMQ (reference sequence). The CDR3 here is CASSPRTSGFTDTQYF. The CDR3 coding sequence is TGTGCCAGCAGCCCCCGGACTAGCGGGTTCACAGATACGCAGTATTTT.

The chain combines TRBV10-3 with TRBJ2-5; 8 bases agree with TRBD1. The CDR3 totals 15 residues. The V segment lost 2 bases and the J segment 5 bases; nucleotides outside the gene matches: 7. Germline values: CDR1 ENHRY, CDR2 SYGVKD. The CDR3 loop is CAISEDRGYQETQYF. CDR3 in DNA: TGTGCCATCAGTGAGGACAGGGGTTATCAGGAGACCCAGTACTTC.

This clonotype turned up a few times. This rearrangement joins TRBV6-1 to TRBJ2-7; D not resolved. This CDR3 contains 12 residues. Trimming left V 5 bases short and J 4 bases short, with 9 bases between. The germline CDR1 and CDR2 sequences are MNHNS and SASEGT. The CDR3 nucleotides read TGTGCCAGCAGTCGACCTCCGTACGAGCAGTACTTC. It specifies CASSRPPYEQYF.

This clonotype has just a few counts. The rearrangement joins TRBV21-1 to TRBJ2-1. TRBV21-1 is recorded as a pseudogene. This CDR3 is built from 16 residues. The CDR3: CASSKFHASSYNEQFF. CDR3 nucleotides: TGTGCCAGCAGCAAGTTCCATGCTAGCTCCTACAATGAGCAGTTCTTC.